This T cell receptor beta chain was profiled in a study of cytomegalovirus exposure and HLA in healthy donors. Background on the study: The early release's HLA-typed donors yielded about 85 million unique TCRs.

This CDR3 is built from 15 residues. The V segment lost 4 bases and the J segment 4 bases; nucleotides outside the gene matches: 9. Germline CDR1 reads SEHNR; CDR2 reads FQNEAQ (reference sequence). Primers: 60 Vbeta forward and 13 Jbeta reverse. Using immunoSEQ multiplex PCR, the repertoire was profiled, and TCRdb retains in-frame clones only, with some absent. The sample has tens of thousands of clones, roughly four fifths seen once. Study-wide points: Analysis performed later showed TCR beta chains linked to HLA being more clonally expanded than equally common others.

Concerning this clone itself: The antigen remains unidentified.

This rearrangement joins TRBV7-9 to TRBJ2-5; 7 bases map to TRBD1. The TCR originated in a man aged 25-40 years in good health and CMV-seropositive. The sample comprised PBMCs. The CDR3 here is CASSSGRQGRETQYF. DNA for the CDR3: TGTGCCAGCAGCTCAGGACGACAGGGCCGAGAGACCCAGTACTTC. Full variable domain (missing parts from reference TRBV7-9 and TRBJ2-5): DTGVSQNPRHKITKRGQNVTFRCDPISEHNRLYWYRQTLGQGPEFLTYFQNEAQLEKSRLLSDRFSAERPKGSFSTLEIQRTEQGDSAMYLCASSSGRQGRETQYFGPGTRLLVL.